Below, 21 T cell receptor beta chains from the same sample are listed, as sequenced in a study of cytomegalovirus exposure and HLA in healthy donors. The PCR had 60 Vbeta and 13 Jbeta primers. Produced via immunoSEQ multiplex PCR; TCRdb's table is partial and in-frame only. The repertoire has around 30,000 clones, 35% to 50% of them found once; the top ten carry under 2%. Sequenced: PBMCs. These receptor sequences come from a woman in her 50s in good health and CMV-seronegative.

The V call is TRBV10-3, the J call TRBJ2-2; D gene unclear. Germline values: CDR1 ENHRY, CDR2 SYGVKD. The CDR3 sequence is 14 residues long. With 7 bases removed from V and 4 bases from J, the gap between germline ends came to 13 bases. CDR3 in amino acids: CAITVSRSTGELFF. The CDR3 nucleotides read TGTGCCATCACGGTATCCCGGTCCACCGGGGAGCTGTTTTTT.

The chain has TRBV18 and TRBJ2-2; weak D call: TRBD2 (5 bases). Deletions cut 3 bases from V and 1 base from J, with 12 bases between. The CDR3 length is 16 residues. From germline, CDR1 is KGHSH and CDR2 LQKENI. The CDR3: CASSPLTGMNTGELFF. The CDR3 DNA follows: TGTGCCAGCTCACCCTTAACCGGGATGAACACCGGGGAGCTGTTTTTT.

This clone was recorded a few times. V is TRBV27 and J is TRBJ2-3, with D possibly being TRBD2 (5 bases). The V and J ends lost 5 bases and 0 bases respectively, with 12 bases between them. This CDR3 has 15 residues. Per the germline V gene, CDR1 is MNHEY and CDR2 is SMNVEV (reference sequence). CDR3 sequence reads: CASSPRGFSTDTQYF. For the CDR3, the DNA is TGTGCCAGCAGTCCAAGAGGGTTTAGCACAGATACGCAGTATTTT.

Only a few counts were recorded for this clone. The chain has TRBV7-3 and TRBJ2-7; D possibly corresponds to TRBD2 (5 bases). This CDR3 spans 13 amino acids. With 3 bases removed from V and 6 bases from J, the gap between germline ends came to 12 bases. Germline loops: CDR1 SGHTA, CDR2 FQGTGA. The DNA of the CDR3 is TGTGCCAGCAGCTTTCAGACCCGGGGCGAGCAGTACTTC. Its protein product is CASSFQTRGEQYF.

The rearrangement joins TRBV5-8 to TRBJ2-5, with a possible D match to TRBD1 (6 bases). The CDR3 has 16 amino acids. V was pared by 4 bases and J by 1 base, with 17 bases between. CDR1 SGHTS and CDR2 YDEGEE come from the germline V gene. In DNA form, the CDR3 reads TGTGCCAGCAGCAGGGACCGGGACACCCGCCAAGAGACCCAGTACTTC. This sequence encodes CASSRDRDTRQETQYF.

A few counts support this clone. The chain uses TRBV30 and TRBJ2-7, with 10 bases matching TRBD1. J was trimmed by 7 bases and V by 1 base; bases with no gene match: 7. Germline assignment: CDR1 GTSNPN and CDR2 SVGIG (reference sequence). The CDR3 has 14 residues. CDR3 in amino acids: CAWSGQGAVWEQYF. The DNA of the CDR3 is TGTGCCTGGAGTGGACAGGGGGCGGTCTGGGAGCAGTACTTC. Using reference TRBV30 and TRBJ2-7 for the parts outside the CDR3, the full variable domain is SQTIHQWPATLVQPVGSPLSLECTVEGTSNPNLYWYRQAAGRGLQLLFYSVGIGQISSEVPQNLSASRPQDRQFILSSKKLLLSDSGFYLCAWSGQGAVWEQYFGPGTRLTVT.

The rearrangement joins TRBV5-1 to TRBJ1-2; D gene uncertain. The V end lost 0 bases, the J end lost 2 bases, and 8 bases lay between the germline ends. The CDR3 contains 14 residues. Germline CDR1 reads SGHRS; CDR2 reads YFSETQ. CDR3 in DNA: TGCGCCAGCAGCTTGGAGACGGGAAACTATGGCTACACCTTC. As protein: CASSLETGNYGYTF.

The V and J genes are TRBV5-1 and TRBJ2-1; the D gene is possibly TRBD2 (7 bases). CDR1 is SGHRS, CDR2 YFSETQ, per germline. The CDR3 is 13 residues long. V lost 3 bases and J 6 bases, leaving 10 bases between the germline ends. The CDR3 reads CASSWGGRNEQFF. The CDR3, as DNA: TGCGCCAGCAGCTGGGGGGGGCGCAATGAGCAGTTCTTC.

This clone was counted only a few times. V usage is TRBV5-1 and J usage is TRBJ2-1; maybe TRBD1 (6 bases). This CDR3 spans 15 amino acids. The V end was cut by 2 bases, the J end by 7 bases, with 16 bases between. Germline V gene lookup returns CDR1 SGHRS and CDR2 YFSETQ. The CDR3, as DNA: TGCGCCAGCAGCTTCCAATCCGGGACATTGAATGAGCAGTTCTTC. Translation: CASSFQSGTLNEQFF.

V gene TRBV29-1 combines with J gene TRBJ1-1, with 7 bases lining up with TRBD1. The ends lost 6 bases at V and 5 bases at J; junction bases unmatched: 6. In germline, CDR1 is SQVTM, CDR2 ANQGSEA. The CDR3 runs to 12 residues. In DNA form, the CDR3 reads TGCAGCGTGGGCAGGGGGGAGACTGAAGCTTTCTTT. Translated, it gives CSVGRGETEAFF.

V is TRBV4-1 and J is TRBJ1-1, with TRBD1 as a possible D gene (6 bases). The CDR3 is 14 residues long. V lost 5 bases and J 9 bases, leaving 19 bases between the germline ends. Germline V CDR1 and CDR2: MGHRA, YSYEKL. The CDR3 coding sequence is TGCGCCAGCAGCTCAGCTCCTGGACAGACGAAAGCTTTCTTT. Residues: CASSSAPGQTKAFF.

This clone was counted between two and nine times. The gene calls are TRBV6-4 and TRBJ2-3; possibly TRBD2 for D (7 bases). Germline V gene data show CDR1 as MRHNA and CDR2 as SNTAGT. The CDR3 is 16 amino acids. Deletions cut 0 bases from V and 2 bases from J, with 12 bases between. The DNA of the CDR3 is TGTGCCAGCAGTGACTCGACCGGGGGGCCCACAGATACGCAGTATTTT. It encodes CASSDSTGGPTDTQYF.

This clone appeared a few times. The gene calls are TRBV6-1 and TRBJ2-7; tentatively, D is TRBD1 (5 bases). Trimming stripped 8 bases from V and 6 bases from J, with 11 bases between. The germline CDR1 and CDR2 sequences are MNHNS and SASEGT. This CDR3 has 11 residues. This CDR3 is CASGAPLEQYF. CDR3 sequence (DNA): TGTGCCAGCGGGGCTCCACTCGAGCAGTACTTC.

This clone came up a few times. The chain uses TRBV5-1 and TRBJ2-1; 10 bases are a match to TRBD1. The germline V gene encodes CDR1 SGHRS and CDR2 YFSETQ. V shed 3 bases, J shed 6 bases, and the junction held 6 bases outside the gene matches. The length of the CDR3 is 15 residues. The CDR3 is CASSSTGGPGNEQFF. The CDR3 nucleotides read TGCGCCAGCAGCTCGACAGGGGGCCCCGGCAATGAGCAGTTCTTC.

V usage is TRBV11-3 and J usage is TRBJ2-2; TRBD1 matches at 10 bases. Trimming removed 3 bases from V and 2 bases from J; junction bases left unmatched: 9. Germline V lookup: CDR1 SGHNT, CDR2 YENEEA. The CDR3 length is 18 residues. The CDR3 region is CASSFPGQGPINTGELFF. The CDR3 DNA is TGTGCCAGCAGCTTCCCGGGACAGGGGCCCATCAACACCGGGGAGCTGTTTTTT.

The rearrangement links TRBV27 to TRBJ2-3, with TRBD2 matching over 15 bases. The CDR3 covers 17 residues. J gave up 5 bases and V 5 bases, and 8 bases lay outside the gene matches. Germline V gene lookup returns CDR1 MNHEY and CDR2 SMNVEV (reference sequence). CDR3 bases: TGTGCCAGCAGTCGACGGACTAGCGGGAGGGCCAAAGATACGCAGTATTTT. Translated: CASSRRTSGRAKDTQYF.

CDR3 sequence reads: CAWSYTSGYEQYF. The CDR3 bases are TGTGCCTGGAGTTACACTAGCGGCTACGAGCAGTACTTC. The chain uses TRBV30 and TRBJ2-7; 8 bases line up with TRBD2. CDR1 is GTSNPN and CDR2 is SVGIG in the germline V gene (reference sequence). CDR3 length: 13 amino acids. With 2 bases clipped from V and 3 bases from J, the junction kept 3 bases outside the gene matches. Looking up the rest from reference TRBV30 and TRBJ2-7 gives the full variable domain: SQTIHQWPATLVQPVGSPLSLECTVEGTSNPNLYWYRQAAGRGLQLLFYSVGIGQISSEVPQNLSASRPQDRQFILSSKKLLLSDSGFYLCAWSYTSGYEQYFGPGTRLTVT.

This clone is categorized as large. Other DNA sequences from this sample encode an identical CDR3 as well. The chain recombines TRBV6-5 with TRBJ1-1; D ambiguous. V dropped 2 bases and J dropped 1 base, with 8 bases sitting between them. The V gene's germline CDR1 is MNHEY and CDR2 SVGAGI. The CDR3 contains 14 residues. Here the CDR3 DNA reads TGTGCCAGCAGTTACAGGGCGGGGAACACTGAAGCTTTCTTT. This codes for CASSYRAGNTEAFF.

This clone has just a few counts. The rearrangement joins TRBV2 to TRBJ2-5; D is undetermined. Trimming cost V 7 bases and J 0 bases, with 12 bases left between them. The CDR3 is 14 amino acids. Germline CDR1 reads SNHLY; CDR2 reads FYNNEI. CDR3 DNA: TGTGCCAGCACAGAGGATCCGTACCAAGAGACCCAGTACTTC. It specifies CASTEDPYQETQYF.

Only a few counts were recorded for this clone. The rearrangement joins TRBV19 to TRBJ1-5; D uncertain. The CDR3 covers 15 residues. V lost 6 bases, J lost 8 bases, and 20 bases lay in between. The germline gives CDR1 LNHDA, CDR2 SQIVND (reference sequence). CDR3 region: CASSIRNRGSEPQHF. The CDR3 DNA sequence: TGTGCCAGTAGCATCAGAAACCGGGGATCGGAGCCCCAGCATTTT.

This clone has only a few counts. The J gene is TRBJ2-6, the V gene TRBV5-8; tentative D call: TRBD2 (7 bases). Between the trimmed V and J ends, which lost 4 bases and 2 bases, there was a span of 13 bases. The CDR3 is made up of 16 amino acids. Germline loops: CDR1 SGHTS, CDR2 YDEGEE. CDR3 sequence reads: CASSRGDNTGANVLTF. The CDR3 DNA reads TGTGCCAGCAGCCGGGGGGACAATACTGGGGCCAACGTCCTGACTTTC.